This T cell receptor (beta chain) was identified in a study of cytomegalovirus exposure and HLA in healthy donors. Study outcomes and limitations: Some V segments, including TRBV6-2 and TRBV6-3, were excluded as indistinguishable. In a later analysis, TCR beta V- and J-gene trimming was associated with a missense DCLRE1C variant.

Amplification used 60 Vbeta primers and 13 Jbeta primers. This table comes from immunoSEQ multiplex PCR, and its TCRdb copy is limited to in-frame clones, with some not included. Among around 64,000 clones listed, over 60% were seen once. The CDR3 spans 15 residues. Germline CDR1 and CDR2: SGHRS and YFSETQ. V lost 0 bases, J lost 5 bases, and 14 bases lay in between. A few counts support this clone. Antigen unknown. The chain is built from TRBV5-1 and TRBJ2-5; TRBD2 might be the D (5 bases). This TCR derives from a woman aged 50 to 60 in good health and CMV-seronegative. Sequences were obtained from PBMCs. CDR3 sequence (DNA): TGCGCCAGCAGCTTGGGGACGCAAGCGGTGGAGACCCAGTACTTC. This translates into CASSLGTQAVETQYF.